The clone carrying this T cell receptor (beta chain) was seen repeatedly, ten times or more. As yet, its antigen is unknown. Time point noted: persistent/refractory GD, antithyroid drugs over 5 years with positive TRAb. RNA isolated from PBMCs was used to make the TCR library. This record belongs to a study of regulatory T cells in long-lasting Graves disease. Overall study context: Patients met the persistent Graves' disease definition after over 5 years of antithyroid drugs with positive TSH receptor antibodies.

Study-wide findings and caveats: Owing to a sample size that was small, accuracy may have been reduced. Newly diagnosed Graves' patients had higher TCR diversity than persistent ones. TRBV28, TRBJ1-2 and TRBJ2-5 emerged as the favored segments in persistent disease.

Through Arm-PCR of CDR3 regions and iRepertoire HTBI primers, TCR beta libraries were built. TCRdb reanalysed the multiplex PCR reads using MiXCR and keeps one entry per CDR3 protein. The sample shows around 400,000 distinct CDR3 sequences, approximately 22% of them seen only once. The CDR3 spans 15 residues. The V and J ends lost 1 base and 3 bases, in that order; junction bases with no gene match: 3. Germline V gene sequence: CDR1 SGHRS, CDR2 YFSETQ. This sequence joins TRBV5-1 and TRBJ1-4; 7 bases line up with TRBD1. This sequence was found in a female donor with Graves disease. Material: peripheral blood mononuclear cells (PBMCs), obtained when the disease was refractory, from a patient treated with antithyroid drugs. CDR3 protein: CASSLTGQPNEKLFF. CDR3 in DNA: TGCGCCAGCAGCTTGACGGGACAGCCTAATGAAAAACTGTTTTTT.